This T cell receptor beta chain was identified in a study of PD-1 blockade in classical Hodgkin lymphoma. Overall study findings and caveats: Baseline TCR diversity was reportedly lower in newly diagnosed patients than healthy donors. Nivolumab starters within 1 year of ASCT were excluded. By C4D1, diversity of CD4+ TCRs had risen significantly, whereas that of CD8+ TCRs had not. Complete responders matched newly diagnosed patients in baseline diversity.

Note on this clone: Its antigen is still unknown.

With 9 bases removed from V and 6 bases from J, the gap between germline ends came to 19 bases. The CDR3 loop spans 14 amino acids. Germline CDR1 is MNHNY and CDR2 is SVGAGI (reference sequence). Relapse after autologous stem cell transplantation occurred in every patient, and brentuximab vedotin exposure varied. Profiling relied on immunoSEQ multiplex PCR, and the TCRdb table lists in-frame clones only, not all of them. The sample records tens of thousands of clones, 81% being singletons. The TCR sequence derives from a human donor with classical Hodgkin lymphoma. This rearrangement joins TRBV6-6 to TRBJ2-3; possibly TRBD2 for D (6 bases). The source material was peripheral blood mononuclear cells (PBMCs), sampled at baseline. The CDR3 nucleotides are TGTGCCAGTGACGGCGGGATCCCCGGTGATACGCAGTATTTT. Its translation: CASDGGIPGDTQYF.